This T cell receptor (beta chain) was sequenced in a study of OX40 agonist ivuxolimab in advanced cancers. Sequenced by immunoSEQ multiplex PCR; TCRdb stores in-frame clones only, minus some. This sample has some 83,000 clones, with about 86% found just once. The length of the CDR3 is 12 residues. Deletions cut 5 bases from V and 3 bases from J, with 7 bases between. Germline V gene sequence: CDR1 KGHSH, CDR2 LQKENI. Sequences were derived from CD4+ or CD8+ T cells sorted from blood, sampled in a trial of the OX40 agonist ivuxolimab. The chain combines TRBV18 with TRBJ2-5; D unresolved. The sequence was collected from an adult with an advanced solid tumor such as melanoma, head and neck, liver or kidney cancer. The CDR3 here is CASSILEETQYF. CDR3 coding DNA: TGTGCCAGCTCAATCCTGGAAGAGACCCAGTACTTC.